A single sample gave rise to the 27 T cell receptor beta chains below, sequenced in a study of cytomegalovirus exposure and HLA in healthy donors. PCR primers comprised 60 Vbeta and 13 Jbeta primers. Assay: immunoSEQ multiplex PCR; the TCRdb copy retains only in-frame clones and omits some. The data show about 180,000 clones, with roughly 85% seen just once and 1.3% held by the top ten. The sequenced material came from PBMCs. The receptors were gathered from a man between 25 and 39 years old in good health and CMV-seronegative.

This clone is a singleton in its sample. V is TRBV6-1 and J is TRBJ2-5; 15 nucleotides line up with TRBD2. V was clipped by 5 bases and J by 0 bases; unmatched bases: 4. The CDR3 is made up of 17 amino acids. Germline-derived CDR1 and CDR2 are MNHNS and SASEGT. CDR3 nucleotides: TGTGCCAGCAGTCAAGGACTAGCGGGGGGGTACCAAGAGACCCAGTACTTC. This encodes CASSQGLAGGYQETQYF.

The chain is built from TRBV6-1 and TRBJ2-1, with 9 bases aligning to TRBD2. Losses at the gene ends were 4 bases for V and 9 bases for J; bases not matched to a gene: 7. The CDR3 sequence is 14 residues long. Germline loops: CDR1 MNHNS, CDR2 SASEGT. DNA for the CDR3: TGTGCCAGCAGTGTGGCGGGAGGGCCAGGTGAGCAGTTCTTC. Translation: CASSVAGGPGEQFF.

The chain carries TRBV5-1 and TRBJ2-6; D not resolved. This CDR3 is built from 15 residues. Germline loops: CDR1 SGHRS, CDR2 YFSETQ. Between the trimmed V and J ends, which lost 1 base and 5 bases, there was a span of 10 bases. The CDR3 spells CASSLTNPRANVLTF. CDR3 in DNA: TGCGCCAGCAGCTTGACAAATCCAAGGGCCAACGTCCTGACTTTC.

V is TRBV10-3 and J is TRBJ2-5, with 11 bases that match TRBD2. The length of the CDR3 is 15 residues. The germline gives CDR1 ENHRY, CDR2 SYGVKD. The trim removed 6 bases at V and 1 base at J, leaving 4 bases unmatched. The CDR3 loop is CAIRVSGGAQETQYF. CDR3 nucleotide sequence: TGTGCCATCAGGGTTAGCGGGGGGGCCCAAGAGACCCAGTACTTC.

The rearrangement joins TRBV5-4 to TRBJ1-1, with D unclear. Looked up from germline, CDR1 is SGHNT and CDR2 is YYREEE (reference sequence). Trimming removed 1 base at V and 0 bases at J, with 16 bases between. The CDR3 length is 17 residues. DNA of the CDR3: TGTGCCAGCAGCTTGAATCTACAGACTAAAATGAACACTGAAGCTTTCTTT. Translated, it gives CASSLNLQTKMNTEAFF.

The chain has TRBV7-2 and TRBJ1-2; 7 bases are a match to TRBD1. Germline CDR1 reads SGHTA; CDR2 reads FQGNSA. Unmatched junction bases numbered 8, after V lost 2 bases and J lost 8 bases. This CDR3 spans 14 amino acids. The CDR3 is CASSLIDRERGYTF. For the CDR3, the DNA is TGTGCCAGCAGCTTAATCGACAGGGAAAGGGGCTACACCTTC.

The chain links TRBV5-1 to TRBJ2-7; 10 bases fit TRBD2. The CDR3 sequence is 15 residues long. Germline assignment: CDR1 SGHRS and CDR2 YFSETQ. The V gene end was trimmed by 0 bases and the J gene end by 5 bases; junction bases not matched to a gene: 5. The CDR3 region has the DNA TGCGCCAGCAGCTTGGTGCTAGCGGGAGCCCACGAGCAGTACTTC. Protein: CASSLVLAGAHEQYF.

This clone appeared a few times. This chain links TRBV18 with TRBJ2-6, with a tentative D call TRBD2 (6 bases). Trimming cost V 2 bases and J 1 base, with 18 bases left between them. The CDR3 length is 19 residues. Per the germline V gene, CDR1 is KGHSH and CDR2 is LQKENI. Here the CDR3 DNA reads TGTGCCAGCTCACCAAACCCTCGGGACTCCTCTTCTGGGGCCAACGTCCTGACTTTC. Its translation: CASSPNPRDSSSGANVLTF.

This chain uses TRBV7-2 with TRBJ2-5; 7 bases agree with TRBD1. J was trimmed by 1 base and V by 5 bases; bases with no gene match: 10. The germline V gene has CDR1 SGHTA and CDR2 FQGNSA. This CDR3 spans 16 amino acids. CDR3 bases: TGTGCCAGCAGCGCGTTCACCGGGACAGCCCAAGAGACCCAGTACTTC. It encodes CASSAFTGTAQETQYF. The entire variable domain, with the rest obtained from reference TRBV7-2 and TRBJ2-5, is as follows: GAGVSQSPSNKVTEKGKDVELRCDPISGHTALYWYRQSLGQGLEFLIYFQGNSAPDKSGLPSDRFSAERTGGSVSTLTIQRTQQEDSAVYLCASSAFTGTAQETQYFGPGTRLLVL.

V usage is TRBV6-5 and J usage is TRBJ2-5; the match to TRBD1 covers 11 bases. The length of the CDR3 is 14 residues. Germline trimming cut 4 bases from V and 4 bases from J; bases unmatched to any gene: 2. Germline V gives CDR1 MNHEY, CDR2 SVGAGI. CDR3 protein: CASSSDRGRETQYF. The CDR3 DNA reads as TGTGCCAGCAGTTCGGACAGGGGGCGAGAGACCCAGTACTTC.

The chain joins TRBV4-2 to TRBJ2-6; TRBD2 matches at 8 bases. The germline CDR1 and CDR2 sequences are LGHNA and YNFKEQ. CDR3 length: 20 residues. V was pared by 3 bases and J by 7 bases, with 20 bases of the junction left unmatched. The chain's CDR3 is CASSHSDPAGGTYRANVLTF. CDR3 DNA sequence: TGTGCCAGCAGCCACTCAGACCCCGCGGGGGGCACCTACCGAGCCAACGTCCTGACTTTC.

The J gene is TRBJ1-1, the V gene TRBV4-1, with TRBD1 as a possible D gene (5 bases). The CDR3 totals 15 residues. Germline V gene lookup returns CDR1 MGHRA and CDR2 YSYEKL. Trimming left V 3 bases short and J 0 bases short, with 11 bases between. The CDR3 DNA sequence: TGCGCCAGCAGCCAGACCAGGGTATTGAACACTGAAGCTTTCTTT. This translates into CASSQTRVLNTEAFF.

The chain joins TRBV5-1 to TRBJ2-7; D is unresolved. V lost 4 bases, J lost 6 bases, and 14 bases lay in between. Germline CDR1 is SGHRS and CDR2 is YFSETQ. The CDR3 loop spans 13 amino acids. This CDR3 is CASSPRGDGEQYF. DNA of the CDR3: TGCGCCAGCAGCCCGAGAGGAGACGGCGAGCAGTACTTC.

The genes are TRBV11-2 and TRBJ2-7; the D gene is possibly TRBD1 (6 bases). V lost 5 bases, J lost 4 bases, and 15 bases lay in between. The V gene's germline CDR1 is SGHAT and CDR2 FQNNGV. The CDR3 has 14 amino acids. The CDR3 DNA is TGTGCCAGCAGCGTAATGACAGGATCGTACGAGCAGTACTTC. It translates to CASSVMTGSYEQYF.

The chain uses TRBV25-1 and TRBJ2-3, with a weak D call TRBD2 (6 bases). In germline, CDR1 is MGHDK, CDR2 SYGVNS. The length of the CDR3 is 15 residues. Trimming left V 5 bases short and J 3 bases short, with 15 bases between. CDR3 bases: TGTGCCAGCAGTTTCCTGACTAGTCAAACAGATACGCAGTATTTT. Translated: CASSFLTSQTDTQYF.

The chain carries TRBV10-3 and TRBJ1-1; 8 bases fit TRBD1. The CDR3 has 15 residues. Germline V gene data show CDR1 as ENHRY and CDR2 as SYGVKD. The ends lost 0 bases at V and 1 base at J; junction bases unmatched: 1. DNA of the CDR3: TGTGCCATCAGTGAGTCAGGACAGGGGAACACTGAAGCTTTCTTT. It encodes CAISESGQGNTEAFF.

On this clone: This same CDR3 is encoded by further DNA sequences in the sample. This chain's CDR3 is CASSYSQGLGTEAFF. CDR3 nucleotide sequence: TGTGCCAGCAGTTACTCGCAGGGTTTAGGGACTGAAGCTTTCTTT. The chain is built from TRBV6-5 and TRBJ1-1; perhaps TRBD1 as D (5 bases). The length of the CDR3 is 15 residues. The ends were cut back, 0 bases at V and 5 bases at J, with 13 bases in the middle. Germline lookup yields CDR1 MNHEY and CDR2 SVGAGI.

This chain uses TRBV18 with TRBJ2-7; D is unresolved. Germline V gene data show CDR1 as KGHSH and CDR2 as LQKENI. V lost 3 bases and J 3 bases, leaving 6 bases between the germline ends. The CDR3 runs to 12 residues. In DNA form, the CDR3 reads TGTGCCAGCTCACCCGAGAACTACGAGCAGTACTTC. Protein product: CASSPENYEQYF.

This clone has just one count. V and J are TRBV4-1 and TRBJ2-7; D is perhaps TRBD1 (6 bases). Germline V CDR1 and CDR2: MGHRA, YSYEKL. The CDR3 runs 13 residues. V was trimmed by 0 bases and J by 6 bases, leaving 9 bases between them. The CDR3, as DNA: TGCGCCAGCAGCCAAGAAGGGGGTCGCGAGCAGTACTTC. Its protein is CASSQEGGREQYF.

The CDR3 bases are TGTGCCAGCAGCGCGCGATCAAGCAATCAGCCCCAGCATTTT. Its translation is CASSARSSNQPQHF. The chain couples TRBV7-2 to TRBJ1-5; D is uncertain. Trimming removed 5 bases at V and 1 base at J, with 9 bases between. This CDR3 comprises 14 residues. The germline gives CDR1 SGHTA, CDR2 FQGNSA.

This clone was counted a few times. The V and J genes are TRBV5-5 and TRBJ1-5; TRBD1 aligns across 8 bases. This CDR3 contains 15 residues. V lost 4 bases, J lost 6 bases, and 9 bases stayed unmatched. Germline CDR1 reads SGHKS; CDR2 reads YYEKEE (reference sequence). In DNA, the CDR3 is TGTGCCAGCAGCCGAGAGGACAGGGCGAGTCAGCCCCAGCATTTT. It codes for CASSREDRASQPQHF. Full variable domain (missing parts from reference TRBV5-5 and TRBJ1-5): DAGVTQSPTHLIKTRGQQVTLRCSPISGHKSVSWYQQVLGQGPQFIFQYYEKEERGRGNFPDRFSARQFPNYSSELNVNALLLGDSALYLCASSREDRASQPQHFGDGTRLSIL.

The chain links TRBV9 to TRBJ2-6, with 7 nucleotides matching TRBD1. With V trimmed by 0 bases and J by 0 bases, 9 bases remained unmatched. The CDR3 spans 19 residues. CDR1 SGDLS and CDR2 YYNGEE come from the germline V gene. This CDR3 is CASSVEPGQKPSGANVLTF. CDR3 sequence (DNA): TGTGCCAGCAGCGTAGAACCGGGACAGAAACCCTCTGGGGCCAACGTCCTGACTTTC.

V and J are TRBV15 and TRBJ2-7, with 8 bases fitting TRBD1. The CDR3 runs 15 residues. In germline, CDR1 is LNHNV, CDR2 YYDKDF (reference sequence). The V and J ends lost 1 base and 4 bases, in that order; junction bases with no gene match: 6. In nucleotides, the CDR3 is TGTGCCACCAGCAGAGCAGGTACAGGGGGTTACGAGCAGTACTTC. Protein: CATSRAGTGGYEQYF.

The gene calls are TRBV30 and TRBJ2-7, with a tentative D call TRBD2 (7 bases). Trimming cost V 2 bases and J 6 bases, with 11 bases left between them. Germline CDR1 and CDR2: GTSNPN and SVGIG (reference sequence). The CDR3 runs to 12 residues. The CDR3 bases are TGTGCCTGGAGTCGAAGGGGGGGCGAGCAGTACTTC. Its translation: CAWSRRGGEQYF.

This clone was found a few times. The chain couples TRBV13 to TRBJ2-4; D might be TRBD2 (6 bases). Trimming took 5 bases from V and 2 from J, leaving 16 bases between them. The CDR3 extends over 16 amino acids. Germline CDR1 is PRHDT and CDR2 is FYEKMQ (reference sequence). CDR3: CASSHVSGTSKNIQYF. The CDR3 nucleotides read TGTGCCAGCAGCCATGTTAGCGGAACTTCCAAAAACATTCAGTACTTC.

The rearrangement joins TRBV30 to TRBJ2-2; D possibly corresponds to TRBD1 (6 bases). The germline V gene has CDR1 GTSNPN and CDR2 SVGIG (reference sequence). V was shortened by 2 bases and J by 7 bases, with 14 bases between the two germline ends. The length of the CDR3 is 14 residues. The CDR3 protein is CAWSPYTGYGELFF. In nucleotides, the CDR3 is TGTGCCTGGAGTCCGTATACAGGGTACGGGGAGCTGTTTTTT.

V and J are TRBV11-2 and TRBJ1-1; D is possibly TRBD1 (6 bases). Deletions cut 2 bases from V and 9 bases from J, with 10 bases between. Germline loops: CDR1 SGHAT, CDR2 FQNNGV. The CDR3 length is 12 residues. The CDR3 nucleotides read TGTGCCAGCAGCTTACCCGGGACACAAGCTTTCTTT. This gives the protein CASSLPGTQAFF.